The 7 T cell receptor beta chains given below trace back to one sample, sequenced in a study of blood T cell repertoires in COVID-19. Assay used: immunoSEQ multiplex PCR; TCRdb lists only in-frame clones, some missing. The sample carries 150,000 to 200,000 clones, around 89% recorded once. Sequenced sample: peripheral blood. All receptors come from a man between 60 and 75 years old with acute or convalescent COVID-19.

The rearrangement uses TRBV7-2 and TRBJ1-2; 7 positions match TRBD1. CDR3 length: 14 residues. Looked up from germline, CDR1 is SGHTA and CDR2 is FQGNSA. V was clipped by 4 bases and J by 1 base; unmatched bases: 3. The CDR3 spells CASSSQGGNYGYTF. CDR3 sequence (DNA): TGTGCCAGCAGCTCCCAGGGGGGTAACTATGGCTACACCTTC. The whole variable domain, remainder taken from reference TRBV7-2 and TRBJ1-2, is GAGVSQSPSNKVTEKGKDVELRCDPISGHTALYWYRQSLGQGLEFLIYFQGNSAPDKSGLPSDRFSAERTGGSVSTLTIQRTQQEDSAVYLCASSSQGGNYGYTFGSGTRLTVV.

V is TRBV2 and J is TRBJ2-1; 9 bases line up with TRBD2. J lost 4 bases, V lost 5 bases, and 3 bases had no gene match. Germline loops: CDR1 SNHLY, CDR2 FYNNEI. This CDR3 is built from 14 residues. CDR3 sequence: CASSSLAGYNEQFF. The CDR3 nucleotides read TGTGCCAGCAGTTCGCTAGCGGGGTACAATGAGCAGTTCTTC. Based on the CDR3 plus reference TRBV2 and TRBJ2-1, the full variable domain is EPEVTQTPSHQVTQMGQEVILRCVPISNHLYFYWYRQILGQKVEFLVSFYNNEISEKSEIFDDQFSVERPDGSNFTLKIRSTKLEDSAMYFCASSSLAGYNEQFFGPGTRLTVL.

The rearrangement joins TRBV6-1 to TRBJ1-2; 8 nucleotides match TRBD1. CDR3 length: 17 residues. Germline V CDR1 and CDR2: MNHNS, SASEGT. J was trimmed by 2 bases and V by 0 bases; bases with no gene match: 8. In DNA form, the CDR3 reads TGTGCCAGCAGTGAAGCGCTTATTGGACAGGGAAACTATGGCTACACCTTC. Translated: CASSEALIGQGNYGYTF.

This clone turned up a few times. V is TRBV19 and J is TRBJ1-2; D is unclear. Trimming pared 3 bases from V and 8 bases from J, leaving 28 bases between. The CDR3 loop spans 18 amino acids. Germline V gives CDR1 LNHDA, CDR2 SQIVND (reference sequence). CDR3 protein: CASSMGARTPGLSGGYTF. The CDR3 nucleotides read TGTGCCAGTAGTATGGGAGCGAGGACCCCCGGTCTGTCTGGGGGCTACACCTTC.

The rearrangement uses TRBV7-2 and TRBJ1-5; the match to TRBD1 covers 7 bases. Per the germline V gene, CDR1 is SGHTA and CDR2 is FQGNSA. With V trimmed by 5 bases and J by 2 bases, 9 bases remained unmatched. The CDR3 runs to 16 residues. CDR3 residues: CASSIQTGTGNQPQHF. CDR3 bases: TGTGCCAGCAGCATACAGACAGGGACGGGCAATCAGCCCCAGCATTTT.

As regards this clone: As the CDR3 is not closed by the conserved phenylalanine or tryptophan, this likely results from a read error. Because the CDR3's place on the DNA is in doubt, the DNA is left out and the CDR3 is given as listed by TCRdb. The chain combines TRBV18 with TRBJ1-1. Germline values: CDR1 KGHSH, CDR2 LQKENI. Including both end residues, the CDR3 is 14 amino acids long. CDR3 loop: CASSPSRDSALKLI.

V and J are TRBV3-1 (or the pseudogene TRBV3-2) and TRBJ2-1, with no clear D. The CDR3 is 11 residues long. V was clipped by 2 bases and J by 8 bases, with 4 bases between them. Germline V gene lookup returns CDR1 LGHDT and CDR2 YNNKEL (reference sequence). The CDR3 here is CASSQSYEQFF. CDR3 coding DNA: TGTGCCAGCAGCCAATCCTATGAGCAGTTCTTC.